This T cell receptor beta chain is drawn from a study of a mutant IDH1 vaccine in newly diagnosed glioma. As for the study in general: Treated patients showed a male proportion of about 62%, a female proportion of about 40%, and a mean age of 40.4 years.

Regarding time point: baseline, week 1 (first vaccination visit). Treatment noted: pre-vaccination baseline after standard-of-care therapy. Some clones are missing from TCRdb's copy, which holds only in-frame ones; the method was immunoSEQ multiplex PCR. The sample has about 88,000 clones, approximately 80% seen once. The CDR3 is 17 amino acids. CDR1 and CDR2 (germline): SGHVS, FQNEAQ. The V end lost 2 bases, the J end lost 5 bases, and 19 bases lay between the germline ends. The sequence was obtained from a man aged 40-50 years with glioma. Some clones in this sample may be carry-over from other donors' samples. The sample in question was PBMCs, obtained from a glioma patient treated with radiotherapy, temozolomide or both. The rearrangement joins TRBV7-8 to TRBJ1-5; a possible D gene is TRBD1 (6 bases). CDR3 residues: CASSLQGDRNSYQPQHF. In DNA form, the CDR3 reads TGTGCCAGCAGCTTACAGGGAGACAGGAACTCGTATCAGCCCCAGCATTTT.